One and the same sample provided the 8 T cell receptor beta chains below, sequenced in a study of cytomegalovirus exposure and HLA in healthy donors. Vbeta (60) and Jbeta (13) primers were used in the PCR. Clones were read by immunoSEQ multiplex PCR, and TCRdb kept only the in-frame ones, dropping some. Of some 100,000 clones listed, 75% to 85% are singletons. The sample taken for sequencing was PBMCs. The receptor set was obtained from a woman under 30 in good health and CMV-seronegative.

The gene calls are TRBV28 and TRBJ1-3; D gene unclear. Deletions cut 3 bases from V and 4 bases from J, with 13 bases between. Germline V gives CDR1 MDHEN, CDR2 SYDVKM. This CDR3 comprises 15 residues. The CDR3 sequence: CASSFFSGGGNTIYF. In DNA form, the CDR3 reads TGTGCCAGCAGTTTCTTTTCAGGAGGGGGAAACACCATATATTTT. The full variable domain, rest sourced from reference TRBV28 and TRBJ1-3, is DVKVTQSSRYLVKRTGEKVFLECVQDMDHENMFWYRQDPGLGLRLIYFSYDVKMKEKGDIPEGYSVSREKKERFSLILESASTNQTSMYLCASSFFSGGGNTIYFGEGSWLTVV.

This clone was seen a handful of times. The rearrangement links TRBV4-3 to TRBJ2-1; 9 nucleotides align to TRBD2. Unmatched junction bases numbered 3, after V lost 0 bases and J lost 3 bases. The CDR3 loop spans 16 amino acids. The germline V gene has CDR1 LGHNA and CDR2 YSLEER. The CDR3 DNA sequence: TGCGCCAGCAGCCAAGACCCTAGCGGGAACTACAATGAGCAGTTCTTC. Its protein is CASSQDPSGNYNEQFF.

The V gene is TRBV9, the J gene TRBJ2-3; D gene unclear. The CDR3 runs to 14 residues. V was cut by 4 bases and J by 0 bases, with 9 bases left in between. The germline V gene encodes CDR1 SGDLS and CDR2 YYNGEE. This CDR3 is CASSRLSSTDTQYF. The CDR3 DNA sequence: TGTGCCAGCAGCCGACTCTCTAGCACAGATACGCAGTATTTT. Together with reference TRBV9 and TRBJ2-3, the CDR3 gives the full variable domain: DSGVTQTPKHLITATGQRVTLRCSPRSGDLSVYWYQQSLDQGLQFLIQYYNGEERAKGNILERFSAQQFPDLHSELNLSSLELGDSALYFCASSRLSSTDTQYFGPGTRLTVL.

This sequence joins TRBV5-4 and TRBJ2-2; 11 bases match TRBD1. V shed 4 bases and J 2 bases; nucleotides not matched to a gene: 7. CDR1 SGHNT and CDR2 YYREEE come from the germline V gene (reference sequence). This CDR3 region has 17 residues. The CDR3 here is CASSPKGQGVNTGELFF. The CDR3 DNA sequence: TGTGCCAGCAGCCCGAAGGGACAGGGGGTAAACACCGGGGAGCTGTTTTTT. Using reference TRBV5-4 and TRBJ2-2 for the parts outside the CDR3, the full variable domain is ETGVTQSPTHLIKTRGQQVTLRCSSQSGHNTVSWYQQALGQGPQFIFQYYREEENGRGNFPPRFSGLQFPNYSSELNVNALELDDSALYLCASSPKGQGVNTGELFFGEGSRLTVL.

This clone has just one count. The junction departs from germline at one end; a sequencing error may be responsible. The chain joins TRBV7-9 to TRBJ2-7, with TRBD2 matching 9 bases. The CDR3 consists of 16 residues. Germline values: CDR1 SEHNR, CDR2 FQNEAQ (reference sequence). The CDR3 DNA reads as TGTTCCAGCAGCCCCCCGGGACTAGCATCTTCCTACGAGCAGTACTTC. Its translation is CSSSPPGLASSYEQYF.

This rearrangement joins TRBV28 to TRBJ2-5, with a tentative D call TRBD2 (5 bases). The J call is uncertain, as TRBJ2-7 better fits the DNA end. The CDR3 totals 11 residues. The germline CDR1 and CDR2 sequences are MDHEN and SYDVKM. The DNA for the CDR3 is TGTGCCAGCAGCGGAGGCTACGAGCAGTACTTC. Translation: CASSGGYEQYF.

The rearrangement links TRBV30 to TRBJ2-2; D unresolved. The CDR3 is 13 residues long. Germline CDR1 is GTSNPN and CDR2 is SVGIG (reference sequence). The V and J ends lost 7 bases and 0 bases respectively, with 9 bases between them. The CDR3 here is CASPGPNTGELFF. The CDR3 nucleotides read TGTGCCTCGCCGGGTCCGAACACCGGGGAGCTGTTTTTT.

The V and J genes are TRBV19 and TRBJ1-1, with a weak D call TRBD1 (6 bases). V lost 5 bases and J lost 2, with 15 bases in between. CDR1 and CDR2 (germline): LNHDA, SQIVND (reference sequence). This CDR3 contains 15 residues. The CDR3 coding sequence is TGTGCCAGTAGTGCTATAGGGGGACACAACACTGAAGCTTTCTTT. It yields the protein CASSAIGGHNTEAFF.